This T cell receptor beta chain is drawn from a study of blood T cells in healthy people across ages. This clonotype was counted many times. Primed by a sample-barcoded 5' primer and a J-beta primer mix, a second PCR proceeded for about 6 to 11 cycles. TCRdb re-called the 5' RACE reads through MiXCR, storing one row per CDR3 protein. Found here are about 500,000 distinct CDR3 sequences, about 24% of them singletons; the top ten hold around 10%. Trimming removed 0 bases at V and 0 bases at J, with 22 bases between. Looked up from germline, CDR1 is SGHRS and CDR2 is YFSETQ. The CDR3 spans 20 residues. These data are also associated with another study on T cells of mothers and their children.

The rearrangement joins TRBV5-1 to TRBJ2-4, with a possible D match to TRBD2 (6 bases). The receptor was isolated from a boy under 18 in good health. Sequenced sample: blood. CDR3 bases: TGCGCCAGCAGCTTGGAAGAATTAGCGGTCCAAGTCGGAGCCAAAAACATTCAGTACTTC. Its protein product is CASSLEELAVQVGAKNIQYF.